This TCR beta chain derives from a study of ipilimumab plus nivolumab after autologous stem cell transplantation. The sample holds a few counts of this clone. Starting 14 to 28 days after autologous transplant, ipilimumab 1 mg/kg was given. The protocol was immunoSEQ multiplex PCR, while the TCRdb copy is restricted to in-frame clones and leaves out a portion. The sample contains roughly 11,000 clones, 60% to 80% of which appear only once. V shed 3 bases and J shed 2 bases, with 3 bases lying between them. This CDR3 has 11 amino acids. Germline CDR1 reads SGDLS; CDR2 reads YYNGEE. This sequence was found in a male donor with diffuse large B-cell lymphoma. This chain uses TRBV9 with TRBJ2-7; D is uncertain. Sequenced here: PBMCs, sampled in a trial of ipilimumab plus nivolumab as post-transplant consolidation. The CDR3 protein is CASSGPYEQYF. CDR3 DNA: TGTGCCAGCAGCGGACCCTACGAGCAGTACTTC.